The rows below give T cell receptor beta chains drawn from one sample of a study of vaccination effects on CD4 cells after COVID-19. For these receptors, no antigen is known. TCRdb's copy holds only in-frame clones and misses some; the assay was immunoSEQ multiplex PCR. The sample records approximately 30,000 clones, around 69% being singletons. This sample comprised CD4+ T cells from PBMCs cultured without peptide, obtained after COVID-19 vaccination. These receptor sequences come from a human donor who received a COVID-19 vaccine. Both conserved end residues are trimmed from each CDR3. Fields, in order: V gene, J gene, CDR3 protein.

>TRBV20-1|TRBJ2-1
SASHPQVYNEQF
>TRBV14|TRBJ1-2
ASSQVGTEGYGYT
>TRBV6-2/TRBV6-3|TRBJ1-1
ASSLRAEAF
>TRBV7-9|TRBJ2-1
ASSPRSAGGGNEQF
>TRBV5-4|TRBJ2-5
ASSPGGGTGQETQY
>TRBV24-1|TRBJ1-5
ATSPRGGGWQPQH
>TRBV6-4|TRBJ2-3
ASSAVLAGGPRDTQY
>TRBV3-1/TRBV3-2|TRBJ1-2
ASSQAVRPNYGYT
>TRBV19|TRBJ1-6
ATSRGLNSPLH
>TRBV6-5|TRBJ2-5
ASSYRSSGLQETQY
>TRBV7-3|TRBJ1-1
ASSNGAGTEAF
>TRBV4-2|TRBJ2-1
ASSQPRLTGNEQF
>TRBV7-2|TRBJ1-5
ASSFTGGNQPQH
>TRBV6-5|TRBJ1-1
ALGGLNTEAF
>TRBV6-6|TRBJ1-3
ASPGRSGNTIY
>TRBV6-5|TRBJ1-3
ASSYRTGGDTIY
>TRBV2|TRBJ2-7
ASSTGLARVKNEQY
>TRBV5-5|TRBJ2-6
ASSTAGGPGANVLT
>TRBV5-1|TRBJ1-4
ASSWRTGPATNEKLF
>TRBV2|TRBJ1-1
ASTLGGRVNTEAF
>TRBV7-9|TRBJ1-3
ASSLRQGAAGNTIY
>TRBV7-7|TRBJ2-3
ASSLRREKVSTDTQY
>TRBV29-1|TRBJ2-1
SVAKSVPPYNEQF
>TRBV6-5|TRBJ2-3
ASSYRGPLDDTQY
>TRBV28|TRBJ1-2
ASSFETEIYGYT
>TRBV11-3|TRBJ2-2
ASSLTANTGELF
>TRBV10-3|TRBJ1-1
AISERGGAGKNTEAF
>TRBV5-4|TRBJ2-5
ASSLPSQETQY
>TRBV27|TRBJ1-6
ASSPRENNSPLH
>TRBV3-1/TRBV3-2|TRBJ1-2
ASSLLGGGGYGYT
>TRBV5-1|TRBJ1-2
ASSLPGDGYT
>TRBV7-9|TRBJ2-3
ASSSTDTQY
>TRBV15|TRBJ1-4
ATSRDGRAGGKEKLF
>TRBV27|TRBJ1-6
ASSQSSYNSPLH
>TRBV28|TRBJ1-2
ASSSGIYGYT
>TRBV25-1|TRBJ1-1
ASSVKGILGAEAF